These T cell receptor beta chains were read from a single sample in a study of CD8+CD57+ T cells in acquired aplastic anemia. TCRdb recomputed calls from the reads with MiXCR, one row per CDR3 protein. Among approximately 300,000 distinct CDR3 sequences listed, roughly 59% were seen once. Material: sorted CD4+, CD8+, or CD8+CD57+ T cells (not recorded which) from PBMCs. The receptor set was obtained from a human donor with aplastic anemia. Each CDR3 is given with its conserved first and last residue. A D gene is named only where the DNA matches it firmly. Clone size is given for some rows only: seen once, a few or many times, or a class if the clone is expanded.

J gene,CDR3 length,V gene,clone size,D gene,CDR3 protein,CDR3 DNA
TRBJ2-7,16,TRBV19,-,-,CASSPLGTLSSYEQYF,TGTGCCAGTAGTCCTCTGGGGACTCTAAGCTCCTACGAGCAGTACTTC
TRBJ1-1,15,TRBV19,-,-,CASSTPTGLNTEAFF,TGTGCCAGTAGTACCCCTACCGGATTGAACACTGAAGCTTTCTTT
TRBJ2-1,14,TRBV19,-,TRBD2,CASSGRGAYNEQFF,TGTGCCAGTAGCGGGCGGGGGGCCTACAATGAGCAGTTCTTC
TRBJ2-1,13,TRBV29-1,-,TRBD1,CSGETGNYNEQFF,TGCAGCGGGGAGACAGGGAACTACAATGAGCAGTTCTTC
TRBJ2-7,15,TRBV27,-,TRBD1,CATSETGTGVDEQYF,TGTGCCACCAGTGAGACCGGGACAGGGGTCGACGAGCAGTACTTC
TRBJ1-6,15,TRBV7-6,-,-,CASSCGGGTNSPLHF,TGTGCCAGCAGCTGCGGGGGGGGAACCAATTCACCCCTCCACTTT
TRBJ2-7,15,TRBV6-4,-,TRBD1,CASSEQGQGGDEQYF,TGTGCCAGCAGTGAACAGGGACAGGGTGGCGATGAGCAGTACTTC
TRBJ1-2,17,TRBV7-9,-,TRBD1,CASSSDPGQGAIYGYTF,TGTGCCAGCAGCTCCGACCCAGGACAGGGGGCCATCTATGGCTACACCTTC
TRBJ2-7,15,TRBV15,-,-,CATSRVAVRGVEQYF,TGTGCCACCAGCAGAGTGGCGGTGCGGGGTGTGGAGCAGTACTTC
TRBJ2-3,14,TRBV11-2,many,-,CASSPRPPTDTQYF,TGTGCCAGCAGCCCCCGTCCCCCCACAGATACGCAGTATTTT
TRBJ2-6,15,TRBV20-1,few,-,CSAYRAVAGANVLTF,TGCAGTGCGTATAGGGCAGTCGCTGGGGCCAACGTCCTGACTTTC
TRBJ2-7,15,TRBV7-2,-,TRBD2,CASSPVAGSPYEQYF,TGCGCCAGCAGCCCCGTAGCGGGGTCGCCCTACGAGCAGTACTTC
TRBJ1-5,12,TRBV7-9,-,-,CASSKGVQPQHF,TGTGCCAGCAGCAAGGGTGTGCAGCCCCAGCATTTT
TRBJ2-5,15,TRBV6-5,-,-,CASSYFRDYQETQYF,TGTGCCAGCAGTTACTTTCGGGATTACCAAGAGACCCAGTACTTC
TRBJ1-2,14,TRBV15,many,-,CATSRDVGNYGYTF,TGTGCCACCAGCAGAGATGTAGGGAACTATGGCTACACCTTC
TRBJ2-4,13,TRBV5-1,-,-,CASRTKGLNIQHF,TGCGCCAGCAGAACTAAAGGACTTAACATTCAGCATTTC
TRBJ1-1,13,TRBV10-3,-,-,CAISGGLNTEAFF,TGTGCCATCTCCGGGGGACTGAACACTGAAGCTTTCTTT
TRBJ2-1,14,TRBV5-1,few,-,CASSLSRVSNEQFF,TGCGCCAGCAGCTTGAGCAGGGTGAGCAATGAGCAGTTCTTC
TRBJ2-5,15,TRBV7-7,many,TRBD1,CASSFQGVSQETQYF,TGTGCCAGCAGCTTTCAGGGGGTTTCCCAAGAGACCCAGTACTTC
TRBJ1-2,12,TRBV2,-,-,CASRDGNYGYTF,TGTGCCAGCAGGGACGGTAACTATGGCTACACCTTC
TRBJ2-3,15,TRBV7-2,few,TRBD2,CASSLKTSLTDTQYF,TGTGCCAGCAGCTTGAAGACTAGCCTCACAGATACGCAGTATTTT
TRBJ1-1,13,TRBV19,-,-,CATNAFTGAEAFF,TGTGCCACTAACGCCTTTACTGGGGCTGAAGCTTTCTTT
TRBJ1-6,14,TRBV7-2,-,-,CASSLGGVASPLHF,TGTGCCAGCAGCTTAGGGGGAGTAGCCTCACCCCTCCACTTT
TRBJ2-3,14,TRBV19,few,TRBD1,CATMDRGLTDTQYF,TGTGCCACTATGGACAGGGGGCTCACAGATACGCAGTATTTT
TRBJ2-1,15,TRBV9,-,TRBD2,CASSVYRTSGDEQFF,TGTGCCAGCAGCGTATATAGGACTAGCGGGGATGAGCAGTTCTTC
TRBJ2-7,14,TRBV6-5,-,TRBD1,CASSPTGDYYEQYF,TGTGCCAGCTCCCCGACAGGGGATTACTACGAGCAGTACTTC
TRBJ2-7,15,TRBV24-1,-,TRBD1,CATSDWDRGRYEQYF,TGTGCCACCAGTGACTGGGACAGGGGAAGATACGAGCAGTACTTC